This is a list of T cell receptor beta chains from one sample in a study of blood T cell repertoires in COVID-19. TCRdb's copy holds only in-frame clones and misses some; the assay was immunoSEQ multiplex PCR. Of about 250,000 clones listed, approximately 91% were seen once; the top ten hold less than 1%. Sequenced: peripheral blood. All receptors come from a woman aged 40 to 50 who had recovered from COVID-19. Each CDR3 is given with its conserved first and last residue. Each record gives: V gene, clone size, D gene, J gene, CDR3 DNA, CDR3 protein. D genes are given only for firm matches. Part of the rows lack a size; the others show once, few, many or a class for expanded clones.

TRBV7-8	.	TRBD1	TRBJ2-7	TGTGCCAGCAGCTACTTTCTTGGACAGGCCACCCGGGTTATGGAGCAGTACTTC	CASSYFLGQATRVMEQYF
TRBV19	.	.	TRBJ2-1	TGTGCCAGTAGTATGGGCGACACCTACAATGAGCAGTTCTTC	CASSMGDTYNEQFF
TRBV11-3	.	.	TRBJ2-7	TGTGCCAGCAGCGCCGGGGGTGGCTACGAGCAGTACTTC	CASSAGGGYEQYF
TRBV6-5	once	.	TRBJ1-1	TGTGCCAGCAGTTACCACGGGACTGACACTGAAGCTTTCTTT	CASSYHGTDTEAFF
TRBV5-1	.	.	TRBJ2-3	TGCGCCAGCAGTCTCGACAGACCCACAGATACGCAGTATTTT	CASSLDRPTDTQYF
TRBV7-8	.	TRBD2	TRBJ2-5	TGTGCCAGCAGCTTACTAGCGGTGTACCAAGAGACCCAGTACTTC	CASSLLAVYQETQYF
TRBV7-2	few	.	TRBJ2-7	TGTGCCAGCAGCCCCCGGACAGAGGCCGAGCAGTACTTC	CASSPRTEAEQYF
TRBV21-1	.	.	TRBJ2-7	TGTGCCAGCAGCAAAGGGAGGGGCCCGAACGAGCAGTACTTC	CASSKGRGPNEQYF
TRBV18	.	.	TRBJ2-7	TGTGCCAGCTCACCGGGGCAGTCCTCCTACGAGCAGTACTTC	CASSPGQSSYEQYF
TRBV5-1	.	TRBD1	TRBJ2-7	TGCGCCAGCAGCTTGGACAGGGGGTCCTACGAGCAGTACTTC	CASSLDRGSYEQYF
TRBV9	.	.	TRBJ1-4	TGTGCCAGCAGCGTAGGGGTGAGGGGGAGCTGTAATGAAAAACTGTTTTTT	CASSVGVRGSCNEKLFF
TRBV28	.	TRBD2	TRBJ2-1	TGTGCCAGCAGTTACGGACTAGTCAATGAGCAGTTCTTC	CASSYGLVNEQFF
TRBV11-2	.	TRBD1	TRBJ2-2	TGTGCCAGCAGCTTAGTCGCTGGGACAGGGGTTAGCACCGGGGAGCTGTTTTTT	CASSLVAGTGVSTGELFF
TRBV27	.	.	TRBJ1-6	TGTGCCAGCAGTTCCCCCGCAGGGGCCAATAATTCACCCCTCCACTTT	CASSSPAGANNSPLHF
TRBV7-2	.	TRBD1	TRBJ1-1	TGTGCCAGCAGCCCAGAGGGGACAGGAGCTTTCTTT	CASSPEGTGAFF
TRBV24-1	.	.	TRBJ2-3	TGTGCCACCAGTGATTTGGGCGGTCGCACAGATACGCAGTATTTT	CATSDLGGRTDTQYF
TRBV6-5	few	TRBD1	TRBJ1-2	TGTGCCAGCACCCCCGACAGGGACTATGGCTACACCTTC	CASTPDRDYGYTF
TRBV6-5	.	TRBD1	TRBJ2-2	TGTGCCATCCCCTTGGACAGGTACCACACCGGGGAGCTGTTTTTT	CAIPLDRYHTGELFF
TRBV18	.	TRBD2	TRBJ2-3	TGTGCCAGCTCACCACTAGCGGGGATAAGCACAGATACGCAGTATTTT	CASSPLAGISTDTQYF
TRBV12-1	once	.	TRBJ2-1	TGTGCCAGCAGCTTAGGCGGGATTACCGGAGGGTCCTACAATGAGCAGTTCTTC	CASSLGGITGGSYNEQFF
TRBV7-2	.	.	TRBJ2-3	TGTGCCAGCAGCCCACGGCGAGCGGGCCCTAGCACAGATACGCAGTATTTT	CASSPRRAGPSTDTQYF
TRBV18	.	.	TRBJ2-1	TGTGCCAGCTCGGACCAGGCGAAAGGGGTTGAGCAGTTCTTC	CASSDQAKGVEQFF
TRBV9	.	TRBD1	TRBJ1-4	TGTGCCAGCAGCCAGGGTCCGGGGACAGGGGGTGAAAAACTGTTTTTT	CASSQGPGTGGEKLFF
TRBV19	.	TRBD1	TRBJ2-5	TGTGCCAGTAGTATCACAGGGGAAGGTGGAGAGACCCAGTACTTC	CASSITGEGGETQYF
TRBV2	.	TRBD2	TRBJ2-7	TGTGCCAGCAGCCCTAGGACTAGCGGGAGCTACGAGCAGTACTTC	CASSPRTSGSYEQYF
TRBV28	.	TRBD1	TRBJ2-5	TGTGCCAGCAGAACACAGGGGGCGATCCCAGAGACCCAGTACTTC	CASRTQGAIPETQYF
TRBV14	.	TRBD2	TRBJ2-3	TGTGCCAGCAGCCAAGATTTTCGACTAGCGGGAGGGCCAATAGATACGCAGTATTTT	CASSQDFRLAGGPIDTQYF
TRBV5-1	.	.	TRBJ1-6	TGCGCCAGCAGCTTGGGGCAGGCGAATAATTCACCCCTCCACTTT	CASSLGQANNSPLHF
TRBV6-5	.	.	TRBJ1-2	TGTGCCAGCACCCCCATCGGGGAAGGGAACTATGGCTACACCTTC	CASTPIGEGNYGYTF
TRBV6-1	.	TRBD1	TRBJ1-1	TGTGCCAGCAGTGAAATAGGCGCAGGGGGGACTGAAGCTTTCTTT	CASSEIGAGGTEAFF
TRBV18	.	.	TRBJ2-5	TGTGCCAGCTCACGAGCGGAACAAGAGACCCAGTACTTC	CASSRAEQETQYF
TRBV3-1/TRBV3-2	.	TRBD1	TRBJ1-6	TGTGCCAGCAGCCAAGATGGGGACAGGGGCTACTCACCCCTCCACTTT	CASSQDGDRGYSPLHF
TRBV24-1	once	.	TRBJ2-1	TGTGCCACCAGTGATTCCCCGTACAATGAGCAGTTCTTC	CATSDSPYNEQFF
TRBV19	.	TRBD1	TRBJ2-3	TGTGCCAGTAGTACCCGAACAGGGGCCTCCCCAGATACGCAGTATTTT	CASSTRTGASPDTQYF
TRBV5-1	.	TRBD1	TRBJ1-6	TGCGCCAGCAGCTTGAACTCAGGACAGGGTGGAACACCCCTCCACTTT	CASSLNSGQGGTPLHF
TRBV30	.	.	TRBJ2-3	TGTGCCTGGAGTGTATGGCTAGCGAGCACAGATACGCAGTATTTT	CAWSVWLASTDTQYF
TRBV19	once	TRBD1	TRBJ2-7	TGTGCCAGTAGTATGGCCGGGACAGGTTTCTACGAGCAGTACTTC	CASSMAGTGFYEQYF
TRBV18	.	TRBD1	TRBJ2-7	TGTGCCAGCTCACCACCGGACAGGCCCTACGAGCAGTACTTC	CASSPPDRPYEQYF
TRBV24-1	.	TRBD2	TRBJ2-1	TGTGCCACCAGTGACTGGTCACTAGCGGGAAGGGGACCAAGCTCCTACAATGAGCAGTTCTTC	CATSDWSLAGRGPSSYNEQFF
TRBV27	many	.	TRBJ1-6	TGTGCCAGCAGTACCGACAGCTCCTATAATTCACCCCTCCACTTT	CASSTDSSYNSPLHF
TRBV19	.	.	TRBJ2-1	TGTGCCAGTAGTATAGTGGCTAGCACCTCCTACAATGAGCAGTTCTTC	CASSIVASTSYNEQFF
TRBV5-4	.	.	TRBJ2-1	TGTGCCAGCAGCTCGGACTTTAGCGGCCCCTCCTACAATGAGCAGTTCTTC	CASSSDFSGPSYNEQFF
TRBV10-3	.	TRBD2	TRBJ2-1	TGTGCCATCAGTGAGTCCCCCATAGCGGGAACCTACAATGAGCAGTTCTTC	CAISESPIAGTYNEQFF
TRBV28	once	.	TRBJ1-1	TGTGCCAGCAGTTTCAGTACAGCATCTATGAACACTGAAGCTTTCTTT	CASSFSTASMNTEAFF
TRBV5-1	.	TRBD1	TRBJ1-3	TGCGCCAGCAGCTCAGCAGGGGGCTCTGGAAACACCATATATTTT	CASSSAGGSGNTIYF
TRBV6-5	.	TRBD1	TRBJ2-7	TGTGCCAGCAGTAAGACAGGGGACGAGCAGTACTTC	CASSKTGDEQYF
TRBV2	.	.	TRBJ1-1	TGTGCCAGCATAGCCTATCATGACACTGAAGCTTTCTTT	CASIAYHDTEAFF
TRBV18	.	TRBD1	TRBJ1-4	TGTGCCAGCTCACCTAGGCCAGGGGGCTTTGAAAAACTGTTTTTT	CASSPRPGGFEKLFF
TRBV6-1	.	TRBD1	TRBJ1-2	TGTGCCAGCAGTGATGGGACAGGGCGACACTATGGCTACACCTTC	CASSDGTGRHYGYTF
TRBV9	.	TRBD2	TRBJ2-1	TGTGCCAGCAGCGCCACTAGCGGCGGGAATGAGCAGTTCTTC	CASSATSGGNEQFF
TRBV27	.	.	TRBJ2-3	TGTGCCAGCACCACGCAGGGGTTTACAGATACGCAGTATTTT	CASTTQGFTDTQYF
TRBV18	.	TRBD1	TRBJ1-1	TGTGCCAGCTCACCCACGACAGGGGTCACTGAAGCTTTCTTT	CASSPTTGVTEAFF